The clone carrying this T cell receptor beta chain was observed a handful of times. The sample is drawn from a study of blood T cell repertoires in COVID-19. For the study at large: Spain, Italy and the United States supplied samples that represented acute and convalescent COVID-19.

This CDR3 is 17 amino acids long. Per germline, CDR1 LGHNA and CDR2 YSLEER. V gave up 1 base and J gave up 6 bases; unmatched junction bases: 14. Enrolled through a virtual design, the participants were between roughly 18 and 95 years of age and came from some 25 US areas. In assigning cohorts, the study relied on participant-reported clinical history. Recovery among Cohort 3 donors was established by two negative PCRs, clearance, or symptom resolution. Libraries were prepared by immunoSEQ multiplex PCR; TCRdb keeps only in-frame clonotypes and omits some of them. Here the sample spans about 380,000 clones, more than 75% being singletons.

Sequencing was performed on PBMCs or T cells enriched from blood (not recorded which). The chain is built from TRBV4-3 and TRBJ2-7; TRBD1 agrees at 8 bases. This TCR was sampled from a woman aged 18-29 years who had recovered from COVID-19. CDR3 DNA sequence: TGCGCCAGCAGCCAAGCCCCCCCGGCAGGGGGCTCTCTCGAGCAGTACTTC. Translated: CASSQAPPAGGSLEQYF.